These T cell receptor beta chains were read from a single sample in a study of blood T cell repertoires in COVID-19. TCRdb keeps only in-frame clones here, not all; method: immunoSEQ multiplex PCR. The repertoire holds fewer than 350,000 clones, with about 90% as singletons. The sequenced sample consisted of peripheral blood. These TCRs come from a woman in her 30s with COVID-19, enrolled during active disease. Both conserved end residues are trimmed from each CDR3.

j_call v_call cdr3_aa
TRBJ1-1 TRBV6-1 ASSARQGIGLGEAF
TRBJ2-5 TRBV5-6 ASSLGSGLQETQY
TRBJ2-5 TRBV27 ASSWETGRQETQY
TRBJ2-4 TRBV20-1 SARQGSIQY
TRBJ2-3 TRBV3-1/TRBV3-2 ASSQDILAGGPQY
TRBJ1-4 TRBV18 ASSPLGAGEKLF
TRBJ2-1 TRBV5-4 ASWAGGSEQF
TRBJ2-7 TRBV6-6 ASHSRDRGRNEQY
TRBJ2-3 TRBV29-1 SGATDTQY
TRBJ1-2 TRBV12-3/TRBV12-4 ASSIWGDGYT
TRBJ1-1 TRBV6-5 ASSYSFLQGTEAF
TRBJ1-6 TRBV5-1 ASSIQGNDNSPLH
TRBJ1-1 TRBV27 ASSLFSLGGGNTEAF
TRBJ2-1 TRBV27 ASSQSFRTSGGLSSYNEQF
TRBJ1-5 TRBV12-3/TRBV12-4 ASSPDRYQPQH
TRBJ2-2 TRBV5-1 ASSPPGDHTGELF
TRBJ1-4 TRBV7-9 ASSLPPGQGNEKLF